The 4 T cell receptor beta chains below all came from one sample that was sequenced in a study of T cell repertoires in cytomegalovirus infection. TCRdb re-called the reads through MiXCR, storing one row per CDR3 protein. Seen here are fewer than 550,000 distinct CDR3 sequences, more than 20% observed once, and the top ten hold under 15%. Sequencing was performed on PBMCs. These receptors all come from a human donor in good health (CMV status not recorded). Some clones in this sample may be carry-over from other donors' samples.

The chain is built from TRBV20-1 and TRBJ2-3, with TRBD2 as a possible D gene (5 bases). CDR1 is DFQATT and CDR2 is SNEGSKA in the germline V gene (reference sequence). This CDR3 region has 15 residues. Trimming left V 6 bases short and J 0 bases short, with 16 bases between. CDR3 bases: TGCAGTGCGCCGAAGCCCGGGATTAGCACAGATACGCAGTATTTT. Translation: CSAPKPGISTDTQYF.

This clonotype was observed a few times. CDR3 in amino acids: CASSLGKTWGYNEQFF. The DNA of the CDR3 is TGTGCCAGCAGTTTAGGGAAGACATGGGGGTACAATGAGCAGTTCTTC. This chain connects TRBV28 to TRBJ2-1, with D tentatively TRBD1 or TRBD2 (5 bases each). Germline V lookup: CDR1 MDHEN, CDR2 SYDVKM. The CDR3 runs to 16 residues. Trimming took 2 bases from V and 4 from J, leaving 15 bases between them.

The chain joins TRBV4-1 to TRBJ2-1, with 9 bases fitting TRBD2. CDR1 and CDR2 from the germline V gene are MGHRA and YSYEKL. V gave up 4 bases and J gave up 0 bases; unmatched junction bases: 13. The CDR3 is 19 amino acids. The CDR3 protein is CASSLRVAGAPSSYNEQFF. CDR3 nucleotides: TGCGCCAGCAGCCTAAGGGTAGCGGGAGCCCCGAGCTCCTACAATGAGCAGTTCTTC.

This clonotype was recorded many times. The chain combines TRBV7-2 with TRBJ2-1, with TRBD2 as a possible D gene (5 bases). Trimming removed 2 bases from V and 7 bases from J, with 12 bases in between. CDR3 size: 14 residues. Germline V lookup: CDR1 SGHTA, CDR2 FQGNSA. DNA for the CDR3: TGTGCCAGCAGCTTAAGTCGGAGCGGTAATGAGCAGTTCTTC. Amino acids: CASSLSRSGNEQFF.